One sample yielded the 27 T cell receptor beta chains listed below, sequenced in a study of cytomegalovirus exposure and HLA in healthy donors. The PCR ran on 60 Vbeta and 13 Jbeta primers. Some clones are missing from TCRdb's copy, which holds only in-frame ones; the method was immunoSEQ multiplex PCR. The sample lists more than 200,000 clones; over 75% were seen once. Sequenced: PBMCs. Receptor source: a human donor in good health.

The chain joins TRBV4-2 to TRBJ1-6; a possible D gene is TRBD1 (6 bases). Per germline, CDR1 LGHNA and CDR2 YNFKEQ. The CDR3 consists of 15 residues. The V end lost 0 bases, the J end lost 9 bases, and 12 bases lay between the germline ends. The DNA of the CDR3 is TGTGCCAGCAGCCAAGAACGCCAGGGGACTTCACCCCTCCACTTT. Its translation: CASSQERQGTSPLHF.

The chain uses TRBV5-1 and TRBJ2-1; 7 bases line up with TRBD1. Germline V gene data show CDR1 as SGHRS and CDR2 as YFSETQ. With 5 bases clipped from V and 0 bases from J, the junction kept 5 bases outside the gene matches. The CDR3 loop spans 15 amino acids. CDR3 residues: CASRPTGTSYNEQFF. CDR3 DNA sequence: TGCGCCAGCAGACCGACAGGGACCTCCTACAATGAGCAGTTCTTC.

The chain carries TRBV10-3 and TRBJ2-3, with 8 bases that match TRBD2. The V segment lost 0 bases and the J segment 4 bases; nucleotides outside the gene matches: 6. Germline CDR1 and CDR2: ENHRY and SYGVKD. This CDR3 spans 16 amino acids. CDR3 residues: CAISESSGTRADTQYF. The DNA for the CDR3 is TGTGCCATCAGTGAGTCTAGCGGGACGAGGGCAGATACGCAGTATTTT.

Points on this clone: Other DNA sequences in this sample translate to the same CDR3. In DNA, the CDR3 is TGTGCCAGCAGCCCCGGGACAGGTTACGAGCAGTACTTC. Its protein is CASSPGTGYEQYF. This chain links TRBV27 with TRBJ2-7; TRBD1 aligns across 8 bases. The germline CDR1 and CDR2 sequences are MNHEY and SMNVEV (reference sequence). Trimming at V came to 6 bases and at J to 4 bases, leaving 5 bases not matched to a gene. The CDR3 has 13 residues.

The V gene is TRBV6-1, the J gene TRBJ1-4; 8 bases map to TRBD1. The V gene end was trimmed by 4 bases and the J gene end by 8 bases; junction bases not matched to a gene: 9. CDR3 size: 15 residues. Per germline, CDR1 MNHNS and CDR2 SASEGT. In DNA, the CDR3 is TGTGCCAGCAGTGTCCCGGACAGGGTGACAGAAAAACTGTTTTTT. Its translation is CASSVPDRVTEKLFF.

The rearrangement uses TRBV6-1 and TRBJ2-7, with 12 bases identical to TRBD2. Trimming at V came to 2 bases and at J to 5 bases, leaving 13 bases not matched to a gene. This CDR3 has 18 amino acids. Germline V gene data show CDR1 as MNHNS and CDR2 as SASEGT. The CDR3 nucleotides read TGTGCCAGCAGTGAAAGGTCTAGCGGGAGGGGCCGCGGGAACGAGCAGTACTTC. Protein sequence: CASSERSSGRGRGNEQYF.

The chain has TRBV9 and TRBJ2-1; 7 bases agree with TRBD2. Germline values: CDR1 SGDLS, CDR2 YYNGEE. V shed 2 bases and J 6 bases; nucleotides not matched to a gene: 8. CDR3 length: 15 residues. CDR3 residues: CASSVLGLVRNEQFF. The CDR3 nucleotides read TGTGCCAGCAGCGTCCTTGGACTAGTGCGCAATGAGCAGTTCTTC.

This chain uses TRBV19 with TRBJ1-2, with D perhaps matching TRBD1 (6 bases). V was trimmed by 8 bases and J by 5 bases, leaving 12 bases between them. Germline-derived CDR1 and CDR2 are LNHDA and SQIVND (reference sequence). The CDR3 consists of 12 residues. The CDR3 loop is CASSLQGYGYTF. The DNA of the CDR3 is TGTGCCAGTTCGCTTCAGGGGTATGGCTACACCTTC.

The rearrangement uses TRBV19 and TRBJ2-7; 7 bases align to TRBD2. This CDR3 contains 13 residues. V dropped 7 bases and J dropped 4; count of bases not matched to a gene: 7. Germline V gene sequence: CDR1 LNHDA, CDR2 SQIVND (reference sequence). CDR3 protein: CASMGGVAYEQYF. DNA for the CDR3: TGTGCCAGTATGGGGGGGGTGGCTTACGAGCAGTACTTC.

This sequence joins TRBV7-3 and TRBJ2-1, with D maybe TRBD2 (6 bases). The V gene's germline CDR1 is SGHTA and CDR2 FQGTGA. This CDR3 has 12 amino acids. Trimming took off 6 bases at V and 10 bases at J, with 13 bases between the two ends. DNA for the CDR3: TGTGCCAGCAGTCCAGGAGGGAGGGAGCAGTTCTTC. Its translation is CASSPGGREQFF. The whole variable domain, remainder taken from reference TRBV7-3 and TRBJ2-1, is GAGVSQTPSNKVTEKGKYVELRCDPISGHTALYWYRQSLGQGPEFLIYFQGTGAADDSGLPNDRFFAVRPEGSVSTLKIQRTERGDSAVYLCASSPGGREQFFGPGTRLTVL.

This chain joins TRBV7-2 and TRBJ1-5; a weak D match, TRBD1 (5 bases). Germline CDR1 is SGHTA and CDR2 is FQGNSA. This CDR3 spans 16 amino acids. V was pared by 5 bases and J by 4 bases, with 18 bases between. The DNA of the CDR3 is TGTGCCAGCAGCCTACTCTCAGGGCAGTCAAATCAGCCCCAGCATTTT. Residues: CASSLLSGQSNQPQHF.

The chain couples TRBV9 to TRBJ2-3, with TRBD1 identical over 7 bases. The CDR3 length is 15 residues. V lost 2 bases to trimming and J lost 4 bases; unmatched junction nucleotides: 7. Germline CDR1 is SGDLS and CDR2 is YYNGEE. CDR3 DNA sequence: TGTGCCAGCAGCGTCGACAGGGATGGGCCAGATACGCAGTATTTT. Amino acids: CASSVDRDGPDTQYF.

This clone appeared a few times. This chain uses TRBV5-4 with TRBJ2-7, with D unresolved. The CDR3 spans 13 residues. Germline values: CDR1 SGHNT, CDR2 YYREEE (reference sequence). V was clipped by 0 bases and J by 0 bases, with 4 bases between them. CDR3 protein: CASSLAGSYEQYF. The CDR3 DNA reads as TGTGCCAGCAGCTTGGCGGGCTCCTACGAGCAGTACTTC.

This clone was counted only a few times. The sample contains more than one DNA sequence encoding this CDR3. J is TRBJ2-1 and V is TRBV28, with D possibly TRBD2 on 6 matching bases. V dropped 6 bases and J dropped 6 bases, with 15 bases sitting between them. Germline lookup yields CDR1 MDHEN and CDR2 SYDVKM. The CDR3 covers 14 residues. The CDR3: CASRPPGGVNEQFF. The DNA for the CDR3 is TGTGCCAGCAGGCCCCCCGGGGGAGTCAATGAGCAGTTCTTC.

V is TRBV9 and J is TRBJ2-3; 7 bases are shared with TRBD2. Trimming removed 3 bases from V and 0 bases from J; junction bases left unmatched: 4. The CDR3 consists of 15 residues. CDR1 and CDR2 (germline): SGDLS, YYNGEE. Here the CDR3 reads CASSGSGISTDTQYF. The DNA of the CDR3 is TGTGCCAGCAGCGGAAGCGGGATTAGCACAGATACGCAGTATTTT.

V is TRBV10-3 and J is TRBJ1-3; a possible D gene is TRBD1 (5 bases). The CDR3 consists of 15 residues. V lost 6 bases to trimming and J lost 0 bases, with 12 bases between them. The V gene's germline CDR1 is ENHRY and CDR2 SYGVKD. The CDR3: CAISGGGGSGNTIYF. The CDR3 nucleotides read TGTGCCATCAGCGGGGGAGGAGGCTCTGGAAACACCATATATTTT.

V and J are TRBV5-1 and TRBJ2-5, with 7 bases lining up with TRBD2. The CDR3 has 14 residues. Losses at the gene ends were 1 base for V and 5 bases for J; bases not matched to a gene: 5. Germline CDR1 is SGHRS and CDR2 is YFSETQ. CDR3 sequence reads: CASSLSGMTETQYF. CDR3 DNA sequence: TGCGCCAGCAGCTTGAGCGGGATGACCGAGACCCAGTACTTC.

This clone was recorded once. The chain employs TRBV28 and TRBJ2-3, with 16 bases that match TRBD2. CDR3 length equals 20 residues. CDR1 is MDHEN, CDR2 SYDVKM, per germline. V dropped 6 bases and J dropped 5; count of bases not matched to a gene: 17. CDR3 DNA: TGTGCCAGCAGCAACTCCGGGACTAGCGGGAGGGCCCGAGCGAAAGATACGCAGTATTTT. As protein: CASSNSGTSGRARAKDTQYF.

The chain employs TRBV5-1 and TRBJ2-1; 9 nucleotides agree with TRBD1. This CDR3 contains 15 residues. Unmatched junction bases numbered 5, after V lost 5 bases and J lost 2 bases. Germline V lookup: CDR1 SGHRS, CDR2 YFSETQ. The chain's CDR3 is CASSFRQGAYNEQFF. As DNA, the CDR3 is TGCGCCAGCAGTTTTCGACAGGGGGCCTACAATGAGCAGTTCTTC.

This sequence joins TRBV4-1 and TRBJ2-3, with D perhaps TRBD2 (7 bases). Per germline, CDR1 MGHRA and CDR2 YSYEKL. This CDR3 region has 16 residues. V was clipped by 3 bases and J by 4 bases, with 17 bases between them. This chain's CDR3 is CASSQGGLAGADTQYF. The CDR3 nucleotides read TGCGCCAGCAGCCAGGGGGGGCTGGCGGGAGCAGATACGCAGTATTTT.

The V and J genes are TRBV6-6 and TRBJ1-5; D unresolved. From germline, CDR1 is MNHNY and CDR2 SVGAGI (reference sequence). Trimming shortened V by 11 bases and J by 0 bases, and 14 bases separated the two germline ends. The CDR3 is 14 amino acids. The CDR3 loop is CACQASNSNQPQHF. DNA of the CDR3: TGTGCCTGCCAGGCCTCTAATAGCAATCAGCCCCAGCATTTT.

A single count supports this clone. The CDR3 region has the DNA TGCAGCGTTGCCCTGGGCCAGGGGGAAGGTGAAGCTTTCTTT. Translating it yields CSVALGQGEGEAFF. The V gene is TRBV29-1, the J gene TRBJ1-1; 7 bases are shared with TRBD1. The V gene's germline CDR1 is SQVTM and CDR2 ANQGSEA. After removal of 4 bases from V and 7 bases from J, the junction contained 12 bases not matched to a gene. This CDR3 has 14 amino acids.

The chain links TRBV4-2 to TRBJ2-1; 8 bases align to TRBD2. V dropped 1 base and J dropped 8; count of bases not matched to a gene: 4. This CDR3 comprises 14 residues. The germline CDR1 and CDR2 sequences are LGHNA and YNFKEQ. CDR3 protein: CASSQVGTRDEQFF. DNA for the CDR3: TGTGCCAGCAGCCAAGTCGGGACTAGGGATGAGCAGTTCTTC.

This clone was counted a single time. V gene TRBV7-2 combines with J gene TRBJ1-2; 9 bases agree with TRBD1. Trimming cost V 5 bases and J 5 bases; bases outside gene matches: 9. The CDR3 runs 15 residues. The germline gives CDR1 SGHTA, CDR2 FQGNSA. CDR3 coding DNA: TGTGCCAGCAGCCTGGTACAGGGGGCGCAGTATGGCTACACCTTC. Translated, it gives CASSLVQGAQYGYTF.

The CDR3 loop is CAWSVLGYEQYF. The CDR3 DNA sequence: TGTGCCTGGAGTGTACTCGGGTACGAGCAGTACTTC. The V call is TRBV30, the J call TRBJ2-7; D gene unclear. The CDR3 loop spans 12 amino acids. V lost 0 bases and J 4 bases, leaving 7 bases between the germline ends. CDR1 is GTSNPN, CDR2 SVGIG, per germline (reference sequence).

Notes on this clone: Compared with germline, one end of the junction differs, possibly owing to a read error. The chain recombines TRBV7-9 with TRBJ2-7; possibly TRBD1 for D (6 bases). The CDR3 runs to 13 residues. In germline, CDR1 is SEHNR, CDR2 FQNEAQ (reference sequence). The CDR3: CSSSYIGQSEQYF. The CDR3 nucleotides are TGTTCCAGCAGCTATATTGGACAGTCCGAGCAGTACTTC.

V gene TRBV28 combines with J gene TRBJ2-7; 10 nucleotides agree with TRBD1. Germline-derived CDR1 and CDR2 are MDHEN and SYDVKM. CDR3 length: 13 amino acids. Trimming cost V 5 bases and J 4 bases; bases outside gene matches: 2. CDR3 in DNA: TGTGCCAGCAGTCGACAGGGGGCGTACGAGCAGTACTTC. It codes for CASSRQGAYEQYF.